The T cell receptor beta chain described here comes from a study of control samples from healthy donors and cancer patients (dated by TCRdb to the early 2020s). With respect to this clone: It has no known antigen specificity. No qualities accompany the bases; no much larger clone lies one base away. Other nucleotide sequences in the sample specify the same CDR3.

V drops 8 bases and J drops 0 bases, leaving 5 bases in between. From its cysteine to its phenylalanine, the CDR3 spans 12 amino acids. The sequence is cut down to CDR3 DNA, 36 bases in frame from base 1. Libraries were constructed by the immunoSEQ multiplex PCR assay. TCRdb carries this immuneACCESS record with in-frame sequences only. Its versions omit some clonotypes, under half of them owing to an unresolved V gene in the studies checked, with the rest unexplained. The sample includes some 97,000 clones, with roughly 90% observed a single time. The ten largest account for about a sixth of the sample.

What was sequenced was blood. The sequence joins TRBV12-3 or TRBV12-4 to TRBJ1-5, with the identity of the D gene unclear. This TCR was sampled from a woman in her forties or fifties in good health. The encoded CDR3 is CASRYSNQPQHF. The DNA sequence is TGTGCCAGCCGTTATAGCAATCAGCCCCAGCATTTT.